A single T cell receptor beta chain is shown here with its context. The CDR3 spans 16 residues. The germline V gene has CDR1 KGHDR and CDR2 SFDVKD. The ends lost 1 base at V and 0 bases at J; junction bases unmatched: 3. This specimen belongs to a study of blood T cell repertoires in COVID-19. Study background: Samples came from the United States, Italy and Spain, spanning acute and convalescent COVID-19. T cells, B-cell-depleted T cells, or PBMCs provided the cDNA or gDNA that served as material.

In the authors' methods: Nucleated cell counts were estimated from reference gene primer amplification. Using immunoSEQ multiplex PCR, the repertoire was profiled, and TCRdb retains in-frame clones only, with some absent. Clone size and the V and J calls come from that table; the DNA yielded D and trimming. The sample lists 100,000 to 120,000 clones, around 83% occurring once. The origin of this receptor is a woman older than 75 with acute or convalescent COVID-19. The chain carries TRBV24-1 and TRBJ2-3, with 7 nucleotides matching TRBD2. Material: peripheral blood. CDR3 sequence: CATSDLSGTSTDTQYF. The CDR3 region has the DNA TGTGCCACCAGTGATTTAAGCGGGACTAGCACAGATACGCAGTATTTT.